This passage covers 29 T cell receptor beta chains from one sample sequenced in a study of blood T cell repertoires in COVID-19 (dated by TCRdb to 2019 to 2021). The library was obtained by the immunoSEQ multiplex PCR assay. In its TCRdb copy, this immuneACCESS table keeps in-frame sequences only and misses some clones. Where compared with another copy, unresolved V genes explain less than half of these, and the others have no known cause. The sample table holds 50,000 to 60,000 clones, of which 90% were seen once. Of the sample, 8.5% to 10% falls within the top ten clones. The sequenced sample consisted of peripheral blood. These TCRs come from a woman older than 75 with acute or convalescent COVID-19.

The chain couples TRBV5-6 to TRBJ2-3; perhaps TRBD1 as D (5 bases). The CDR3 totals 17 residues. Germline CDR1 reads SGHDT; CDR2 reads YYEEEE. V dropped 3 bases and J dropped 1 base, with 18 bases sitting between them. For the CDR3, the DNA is TGTGCCAGCAGCTATCGCGCGGCTGGGGCTGGCACAGATACGCAGTATTTT. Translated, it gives CASSYRAAGAGTDTQYF.

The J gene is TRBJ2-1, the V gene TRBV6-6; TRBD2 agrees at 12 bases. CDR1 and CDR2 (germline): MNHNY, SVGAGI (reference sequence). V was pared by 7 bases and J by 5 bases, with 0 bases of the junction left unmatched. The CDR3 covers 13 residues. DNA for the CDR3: TGTGCCAGCACTAGCGGGAGGGACAATGAGCAGTTCTTC. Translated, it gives CASTSGRDNEQFF.

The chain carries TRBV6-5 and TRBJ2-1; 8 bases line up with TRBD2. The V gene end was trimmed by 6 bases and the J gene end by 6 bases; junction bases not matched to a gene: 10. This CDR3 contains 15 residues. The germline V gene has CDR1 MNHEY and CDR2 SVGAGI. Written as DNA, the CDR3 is TGTGCCAGCAGGCCCGGGACTAGTCAGTCCAATGAGCAGTTCTTC. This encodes CASRPGTSQSNEQFF.

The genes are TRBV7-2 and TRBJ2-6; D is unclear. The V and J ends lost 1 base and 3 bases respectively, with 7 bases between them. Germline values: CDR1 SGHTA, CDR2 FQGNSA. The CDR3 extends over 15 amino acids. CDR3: CASSLEWSGANVLTF. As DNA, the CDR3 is TGTGCCAGCAGCTTAGAGTGGAGTGGGGCCAACGTCCTGACTTTC.

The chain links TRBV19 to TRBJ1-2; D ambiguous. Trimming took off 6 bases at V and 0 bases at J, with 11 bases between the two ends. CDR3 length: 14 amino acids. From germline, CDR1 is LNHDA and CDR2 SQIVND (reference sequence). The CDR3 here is CASRAPLTNYGYTF. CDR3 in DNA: TGTGCCAGTAGGGCACCCCTGACTAACTATGGCTACACCTTC.

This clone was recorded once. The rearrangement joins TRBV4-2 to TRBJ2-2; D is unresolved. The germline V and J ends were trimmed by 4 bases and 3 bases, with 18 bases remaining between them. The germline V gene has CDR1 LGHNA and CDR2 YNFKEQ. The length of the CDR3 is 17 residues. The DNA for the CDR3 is TGTGCCAGCAGCCCAGCTCCAGGCCGACAAGACACCGGGGAGCTGTTTTTT. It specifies CASSPAPGRQDTGELFF.

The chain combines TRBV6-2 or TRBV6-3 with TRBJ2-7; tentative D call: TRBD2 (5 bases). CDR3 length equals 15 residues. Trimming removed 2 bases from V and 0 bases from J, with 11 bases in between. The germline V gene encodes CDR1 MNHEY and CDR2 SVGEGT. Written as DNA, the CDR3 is TGTGCCAGCAGTTACGAGGCGGGCGGCTCCTACGAGCAGTACTTC. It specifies CASSYEAGGSYEQYF.

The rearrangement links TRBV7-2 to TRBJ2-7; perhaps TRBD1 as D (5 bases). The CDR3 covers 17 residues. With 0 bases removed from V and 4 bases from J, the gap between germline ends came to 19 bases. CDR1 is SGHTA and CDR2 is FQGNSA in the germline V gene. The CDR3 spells CASSLAGQGAYRYEQYF. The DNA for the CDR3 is TGTGCCAGCAGCTTAGCAGGGCAGGGTGCGTACAGGTACGAGCAGTACTTC.

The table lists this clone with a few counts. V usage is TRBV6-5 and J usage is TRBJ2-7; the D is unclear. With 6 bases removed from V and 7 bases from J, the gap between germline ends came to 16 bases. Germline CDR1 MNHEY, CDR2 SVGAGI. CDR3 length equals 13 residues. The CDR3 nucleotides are TGTGCCAGCAGCTTTGACTGGTTGGGTGAGCAGTACTTC. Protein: CASSFDWLGEQYF.

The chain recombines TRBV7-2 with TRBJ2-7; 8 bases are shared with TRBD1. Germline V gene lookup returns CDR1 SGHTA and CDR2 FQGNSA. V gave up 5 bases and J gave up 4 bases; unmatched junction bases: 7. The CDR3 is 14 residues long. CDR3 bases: TGTGCCAGCAGCACCGGACAGGGTTCTTACGAGCAGTACTTC. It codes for CASSTGQGSYEQYF.

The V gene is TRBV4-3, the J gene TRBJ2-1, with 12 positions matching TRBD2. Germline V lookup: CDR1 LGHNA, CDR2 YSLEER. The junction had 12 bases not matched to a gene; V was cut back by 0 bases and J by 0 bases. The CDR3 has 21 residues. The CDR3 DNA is TGCGCCAGCAGCCAAGATGGGGGACTAGCGGGCCTTAAGGGCTCCTACAATGAGCAGTTCTTC. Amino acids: CASSQDGGLAGLKGSYNEQFF.

CDR3 DNA: TGTGCCAGTAAAATGAGCTCCTATAATTCACCCCTCCACTTT. Its protein is CASKMSSYNSPLHF. The chain joins TRBV19 to TRBJ1-6; the D is unclear. Trimming pared 7 bases from V and 0 bases from J, leaving 7 bases between. CDR1 is LNHDA and CDR2 is SQIVND in the germline V gene (reference sequence). The CDR3 has 14 amino acids.

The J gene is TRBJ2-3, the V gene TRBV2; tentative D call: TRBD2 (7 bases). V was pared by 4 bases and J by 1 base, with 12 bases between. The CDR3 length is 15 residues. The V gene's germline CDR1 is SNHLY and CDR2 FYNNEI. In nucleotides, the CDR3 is TGTGCCAGCAGTGTATTAGGGGGGGGCACAGATACGCAGTATTTT. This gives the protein CASSVLGGGTDTQYF.

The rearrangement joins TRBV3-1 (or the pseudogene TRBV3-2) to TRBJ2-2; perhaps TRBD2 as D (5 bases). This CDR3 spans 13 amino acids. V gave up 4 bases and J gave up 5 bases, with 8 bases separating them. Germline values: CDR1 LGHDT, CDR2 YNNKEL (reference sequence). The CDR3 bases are TGTGCCAGCAGCCCTCGGGGAACCGGGGAGCTGTTTTTT. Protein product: CASSPRGTGELFF.

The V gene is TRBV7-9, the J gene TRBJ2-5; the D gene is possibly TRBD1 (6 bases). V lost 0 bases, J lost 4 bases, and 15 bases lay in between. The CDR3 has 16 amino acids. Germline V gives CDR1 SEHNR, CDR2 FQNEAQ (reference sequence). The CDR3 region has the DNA TGTGCCAGCAGCTTAGCGCTAGGGACCAGGGGAGAGACCCAGTACTTC. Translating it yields CASSLALGTRGETQYF.

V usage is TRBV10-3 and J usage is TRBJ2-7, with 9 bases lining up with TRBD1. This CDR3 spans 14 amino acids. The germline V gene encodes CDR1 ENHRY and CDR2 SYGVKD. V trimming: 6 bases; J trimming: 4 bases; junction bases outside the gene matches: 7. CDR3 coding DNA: TGTGCCATCAGCCAACCAGGGACAGGGTACGAGCAGTACTTC. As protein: CAISQPGTGYEQYF.

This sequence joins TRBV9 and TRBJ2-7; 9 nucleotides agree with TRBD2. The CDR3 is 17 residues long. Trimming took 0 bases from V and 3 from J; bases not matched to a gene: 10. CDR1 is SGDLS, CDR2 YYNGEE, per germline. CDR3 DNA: TGTGCCAGCAGCGTAGGGCCTAGCGGGGTCACAAACTACGAGCAGTACTTC. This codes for CASSVGPSGVTNYEQYF.

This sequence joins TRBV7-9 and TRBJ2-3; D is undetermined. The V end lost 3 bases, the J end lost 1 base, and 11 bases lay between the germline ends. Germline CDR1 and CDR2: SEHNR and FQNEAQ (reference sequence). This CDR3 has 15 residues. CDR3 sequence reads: CASSFSPRRTDTQYF. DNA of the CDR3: TGTGCCAGCAGCTTCAGTCCGAGGCGCACAGATACGCAGTATTTT.

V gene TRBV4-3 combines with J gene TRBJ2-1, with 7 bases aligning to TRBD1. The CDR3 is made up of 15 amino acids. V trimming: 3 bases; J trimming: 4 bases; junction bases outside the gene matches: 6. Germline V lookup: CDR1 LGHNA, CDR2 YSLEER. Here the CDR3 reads CASSHNGQAYNEQFF. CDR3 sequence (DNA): TGCGCCAGCAGCCATAATGGACAGGCTTACAATGAGCAGTTCTTC.

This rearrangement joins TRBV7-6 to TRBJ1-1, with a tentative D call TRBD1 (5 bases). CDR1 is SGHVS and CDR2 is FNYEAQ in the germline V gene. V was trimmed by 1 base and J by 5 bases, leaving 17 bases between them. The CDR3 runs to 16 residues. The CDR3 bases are TGTGCCAGCAGCTTAGGTCAGGGAATTGAAACAACTGAAGCTTTCTTT. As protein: CASSLGQGIETTEAFF. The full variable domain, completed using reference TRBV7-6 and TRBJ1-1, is GAGVSQSPRYKVTKRGQDVALRCDPISGHVSLYWYRQALGQGPEFLTYFNYEAQQDKSGLPNDRFSAERPEGSISTLTIQRTEQRDSAMYRCASSLGQGIETTEAFFGQGTRLTVV.

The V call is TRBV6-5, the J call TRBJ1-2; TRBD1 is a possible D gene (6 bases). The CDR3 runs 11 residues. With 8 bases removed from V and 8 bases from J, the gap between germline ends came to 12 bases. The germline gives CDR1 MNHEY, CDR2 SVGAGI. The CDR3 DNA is TGTGCCAGCCTTCAGGGGCTCGGCTACACCTTC. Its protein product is CASLQGLGYTF.

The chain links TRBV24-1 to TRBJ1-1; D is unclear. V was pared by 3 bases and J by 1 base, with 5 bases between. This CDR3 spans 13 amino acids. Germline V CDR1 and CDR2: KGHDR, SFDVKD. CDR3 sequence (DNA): TGTGCCACCAGTGATGCGGGGAACACTGAAGCTTTCTTT. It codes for CATSDAGNTEAFF.

In DNA form, the CDR3 reads TGTGCCAGCAGCCAAACAGGGGTGCATAGCACAGATACGCAGTATTTT. This translates into CASSQTGVHSTDTQYF. The V and J genes are TRBV7-3 and TRBJ2-3; TRBD1 aligns across 7 bases. Germline lookup yields CDR1 SGHTA and CDR2 FQGTGA. J gave up 0 bases and V 5 bases, and 8 bases lay outside the gene matches. This CDR3 region has 16 residues. The entire variable domain, with the rest obtained from reference TRBV7-3 and TRBJ2-3, is as follows: GAGVSQTPSNKVTEKGKYVELRCDPISGHTALYWYRQSLGQGPEFLIYFQGTGAADDSGLPNDRFFAVRPEGSVSTLKIQRTERGDSAVYLCASSQTGVHSTDTQYFGPGTRLTVL.

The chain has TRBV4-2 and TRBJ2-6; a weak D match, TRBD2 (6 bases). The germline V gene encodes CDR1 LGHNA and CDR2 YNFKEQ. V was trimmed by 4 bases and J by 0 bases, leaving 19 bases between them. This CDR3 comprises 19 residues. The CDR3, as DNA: TGTGCCAGCAGCCGGGCCGTTGGGGGAGGCCACTCTGGGGCCAACGTCCTGACTTTC. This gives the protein CASSRAVGGGHSGANVLTF.

The CDR3 is CASSSERTYNSPLHF. The CDR3 nucleotides are TGTGCCAGCAGCTCCGAGCGGACCTATAATTCACCCCTCCACTTT. V and J are TRBV7-9 and TRBJ1-6, with unresolved D. This CDR3 region has 15 residues. V shed 4 bases and J shed 2 bases, with 9 bases lying between them. Germline loops: CDR1 SEHNR, CDR2 FQNEAQ (reference sequence).

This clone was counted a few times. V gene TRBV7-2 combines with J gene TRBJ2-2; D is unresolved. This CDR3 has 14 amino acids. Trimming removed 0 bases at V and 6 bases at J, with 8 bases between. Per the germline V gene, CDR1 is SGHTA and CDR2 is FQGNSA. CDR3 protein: CASSLASRSGELFF. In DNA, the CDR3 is TGTGCCAGCAGCTTAGCTAGTCGCTCCGGGGAGCTGTTTTTT.

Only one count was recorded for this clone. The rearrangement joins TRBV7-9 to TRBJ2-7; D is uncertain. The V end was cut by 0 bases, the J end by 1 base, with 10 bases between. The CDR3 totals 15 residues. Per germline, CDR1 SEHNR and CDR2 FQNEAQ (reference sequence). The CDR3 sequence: CASSLAQPGSYEQYF. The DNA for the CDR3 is TGTGCCAGCAGCTTAGCGCAACCGGGTTCCTACGAGCAGTACTTC.

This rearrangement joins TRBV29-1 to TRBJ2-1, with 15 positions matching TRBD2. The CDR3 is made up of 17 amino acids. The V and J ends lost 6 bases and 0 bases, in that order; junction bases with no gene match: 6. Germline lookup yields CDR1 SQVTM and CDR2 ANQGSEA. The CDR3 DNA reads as TGCAGCGTAACCGGGACTAGCGGGAGGAACTCCTACAATGAGCAGTTCTTC. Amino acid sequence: CSVTGTSGRNSYNEQFF.

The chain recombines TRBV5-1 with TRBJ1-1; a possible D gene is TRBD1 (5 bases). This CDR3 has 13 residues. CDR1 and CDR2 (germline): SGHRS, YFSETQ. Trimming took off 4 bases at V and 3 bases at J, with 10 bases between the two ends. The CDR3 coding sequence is TGCGCCAGCAGCGAGGACACCGACACTGAAGCTTTCTTT. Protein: CASSEDTDTEAFF.